Listed below are T cell receptor beta chains from one sample, sequenced in a study of OX40 agonist ivuxolimab in advanced cancers. TCRdb's table, derived via immunoSEQ multiplex PCR, lists solely in-frame clones and lacks some. The sample shows 53,000 or so clones, about 81% of them seen only once. The specimen comprised CD4+ or CD8+ T cells sorted from blood, sampled in a trial of the OX40 agonist ivuxolimab. All receptors derive from an adult with an advanced solid tumor such as melanoma, head and neck, liver or kidney cancer. Each CDR3 is given with its conserved first and last residue. The D gene is left open where the match is weak. Where a row states a size, it is once, few, many or the class of an expanded clone; other rows omit it.

TRBV6-5,TRBJ1-5,-,-,CASGRGQPQHF,TGTGCCAGCGGTCGGGGTCAGCCCCAGCATTTT
TRBV28,TRBJ1-2,-,-,CASIEPGRRLKGGYTF,TGTGCCAGCATTGAACCGGGGCGGCGACTCAAGGGTGGCTACACCTTC
TRBV6-1,TRBJ2-1,TRBD1,-,CASRRDRTSYNEQFF,TGTGCCAGCAGAAGGGACAGGACGTCCTACAATGAGCAGTTCTTC
TRBV7-9,TRBJ2-7,-,-,CASSPTGDSSYEQYF,TGTGCCAGCAGTCCCACAGGTGATTCATCCTACGAGCAGTACTTC
TRBV23-1,TRBJ2-4,-,-,CASSHGQAKNIQYF,TGCGCCAGCAGTCACGGACAGGCCAAAAACATTCAGTACTTC
TRBV11-2,TRBJ2-6,TRBD1,-,CASSVTGGSGANVLTF,TGTGCCAGCAGCGTTACAGGGGGCTCTGGGGCCAACGTCCTGACTTTC
TRBV6-1,TRBJ2-1,-,-,CASSEQGLPYNEQFF,TGTGCCAGCAGTGAACAGGGATTGCCCTACAATGAGCAGTTCTTC
TRBV19,TRBJ2-3,TRBD2,-,CASSIGTSGASTDTQYF,TGTGCCAGTAGTATCGGGACTAGCGGGGCTAGCACAGATACGCAGTATTTT
TRBV4-2,TRBJ2-6,-,-,CASSQDHSSSGANVLTF,TGTGCCAGCAGCCAAGACCACTCAAGCTCTGGGGCCAACGTCCTGACTTTC
TRBV11-2,TRBJ2-2,TRBD1,-,CASSLAPGQGGANTGELFF,TGTGCCAGCAGCTTAGCCCCCGGACAGGGTGGGGCGAACACCGGGGAGCTGTTTTTT
TRBV6-5,TRBJ1-6,-,-,CASSLRSYNSPLHF,TGTGCCAGCAGCCTGCGCTCCTATAATTCACCCCTCCACTTT
TRBV5-1,TRBJ1-1,-,-,CASSLSPNTEAFF,TGCGCCAGCAGCTTGTCACCGAACACTGAAGCTTTCTTT
TRBV30,TRBJ1-5,-,-,CAWSPAFTGTNQPQHF,TGTGCCTGGAGTCCCGCCTTTACAGGGACGAATCAGCCCCAGCATTTT
TRBV6-1,TRBJ2-1,-,-,CATSLPGYTGEQFF,TGTGCCACCTCCCTTCCGGGATACACGGGTGAGCAGTTCTTC
TRBV12-5,TRBJ2-3,TRBD2,-,CASGDTGLAGGDTQYF,TGTGCTAGTGGTGACACCGGACTAGCGGGTGGAGATACGCAGTATTTT
TRBV2,TRBJ1-5,-,-,CASSRGQSNQPQHF,TGTGCCAGCTCCCGAGGGCAGAGCAATCAGCCCCAGCATTTT
TRBV7-9,TRBJ2-3,-,-,CASSAGTAADTQYF,TGTGCCAGCAGCGCCGGGACCGCCGCAGATACGCAGTATTTT
TRBV15,TRBJ1-5,-,-,CATSRAQGMGQPQHF,TGTGCCACCAGCAGAGCTCAGGGTATGGGCCAGCCCCAGCATTTT
TRBV30,TRBJ2-1,TRBD2,once,CASSGTSYYEQFF,TGTGCCTCATCCGGGACTAGTTATTATGAGCAGTTCTTC
TRBV6-5,TRBJ2-2,-,-,CASARGVGGELFF,TGTGCCAGCGCCCGGGGAGTAGGCGGGGAGCTGTTTTTT
TRBV19,TRBJ1-2,-,-,CASTTDRNYGYTF,TGTGCCAGTACCACGGACCGTAACTATGGCTACACCTTC
TRBV7-9,TRBJ1-4,-,-,CASSLGQTRKEKLFF,TGTGCCAGCAGCCTCGGACAGACCCGGAAGGAAAAACTGTTTTTT
TRBV6-1,TRBJ2-3,TRBD2,-,CASRTSGSTDTQYF,TGTGCCAGCAGGACTAGCGGCTCCACAGATACGCAGTATTTT
TRBV7-8,TRBJ1-1,-,-,CASSFTGALNTEAFF,TGTGCCAGCAGCTTCACCGGGGCTTTGAACACTGAAGCTTTCTTT
TRBV5-1,TRBJ1-3,-,-,CASSRDFAGNTIYF,TGCGCCAGCAGCCGGGACTTTGCCGGAAACACCATATATTTT
TRBV11-2,TRBJ2-7,TRBD2,-,CASSLDLGLARQYF,TGTGCCAGCAGCTTAGACCTTGGACTAGCTCGGCAGTACTTC
TRBV18,TRBJ2-7,-,-,CASSPSERLAHEQYF,TGTGCCAGCTCACCATCCGAACGACTCGCCCACGAGCAGTACTTC
TRBV29-1,TRBJ1-1,-,-,CSVEKGTEAFF,TGCAGCGTTGAAAAGGGCACTGAAGCTTTCTTT
TRBV5-1,TRBJ2-3,TRBD2,-,CASSPTGTSGSRDTQYF,TGCGCCAGCAGCCCCACCGGGACTAGCGGGAGTCGGGATACGCAGTATTTT
TRBV5-1,TRBJ1-4,-,-,CASSLGGTTNEKLFF,TGCGCCAGCAGCTTGGGTGGAACAACTAATGAAAAACTGTTTTTT
TRBV19,TRBJ2-1,TRBD1,-,CASSTQKTGVTYNEQFF,TGTGCCAGTAGTACGCAAAAAACAGGGGTTACCTACAATGAGCAGTTCTTC
TRBV15,TRBJ1-2,-,-,CATSRGDSSGYGYTF,TGTGCCACCAGCAGAGGAGACAGCTCGGGCTATGGCTACACCTTC
TRBV9,TRBJ2-7,TRBD2,-,CASSVAALAGVYEQYF,TGTGCCAGCAGCGTAGCTGCGCTAGCGGGAGTCTACGAGCAGTACTTC
TRBV6-1,TRBJ1-2,TRBD1,few,CASSTPRDRFYGYTF,TGTGCCAGCAGTACCCCGCGGGACAGGTTCTATGGCTACACCTTC
TRBV28,TRBJ1-4,-,-,CASSFPGDREKLFF,TGTGCCAGCAGTTTTCCAGGGGACCGGGAAAAACTGTTTTTT
TRBV6-1,TRBJ2-2,-,-,CASQGKNTGELFF,TGTGCCAGCCAGGGGAAGAACACCGGGGAGCTGTTTTTT
TRBV7-9,TRBJ2-3,-,-,CASSLDGTTDTQYF,TGTGCCAGCAGCTTGGACGGGACAACAGATACGCAGTATTTT
TRBV30,TRBJ2-5,-,-,CAWRRLEQIETQYF,TGTGCCTGGCGCCGACTAGAACAAATAGAGACCCAGTACTTC
TRBV11-1,TRBJ1-1,-,few,CASSHISSEAFF,TGTGCCAGCAGCCATATAAGTTCTGAAGCTTTCTTT
TRBV7-2,TRBJ2-7,TRBD2,few,CASSLGFSGRSYEQYF,TGTGCCAGCAGCTTAGGTTTCAGCGGGAGGTCCTACGAGCAGTACTTC
TRBV30,TRBJ1-1,TRBD1,-,CAWGTGTNTEAFF,TGTGCCTGGGGGACAGGGACGAACACTGAAGCTTTCTTT
TRBV28,TRBJ2-7,-,-,CASSLPAGSEQYF,TGTGCCAGCAGTCTCCCGGCGGGTTCCGAGCAGTACTTC
TRBV7-8,TRBJ1-5,-,-,CASSFPGMDQPQHF,TGTGCCAGCAGCTTCCCGGGGATGGATCAGCCCCAGCATTTT
TRBV6-5,TRBJ2-7,-,few,CASSEGGSRFEQYF,TGTGCCAGCAGTGAAGGTGGGAGTAGGTTCGAGCAGTACTTC
TRBV9,TRBJ1-3,-,-,CASSQESSGNTIYF,TGTGCCAGCAGCCAAGAGAGCTCTGGAAACACCATATATTTT
TRBV27,TRBJ1-4,-,-,CASSSLSLYNEKLFF,TGTGCCAGCAGTTCCCTAAGCCTTTATAATGAAAAACTGTTTTTT
TRBV5-4,TRBJ2-3,-,-,CASSSLDTQYF,TGTGCCAGCAGCTCGCTGGATACGCAGTATTTT
TRBV5-1,TRBJ2-1,TRBD1,-,CASSLEGTGVNEQFF,TGCGCCAGCAGCTTGGAGGGGACAGGGGTCAATGAGCAGTTCTTC
TRBV6-1,TRBJ1-5,-,-,CASSGLATVASNQPQHF,TGTGCCAGCAGTGGTCTGGCTACAGTTGCCTCCAATCAGCCCCAGCATTTT
TRBV2,TRBJ2-2,TRBD1,-,CASRTGQNTGELFF,TGTGCCAGCAGGACAGGGCAGAACACCGGGGAGCTGTTTTTT
TRBV14,TRBJ2-7,TRBD2,once,CASSHGLAGGGYEQYF,TGTGCCAGCAGCCACGGACTAGCGGGAGGGGGTTACGAGCAGTACTTC
TRBV5-1,TRBJ2-1,TRBD2,-,CASSLDGGAYNEQFF,TGCGCCAGCAGCTTGGACGGGGGGGCCTACAATGAGCAGTTCTTC
TRBV4-2,TRBJ2-7,TRBD1,-,CASSQLWDSSYEQYF,TGTGCCAGCAGCCAACTTTGGGACAGCTCCTACGAGCAGTACTTC
TRBV9,TRBJ2-7,-,few,CASSRGAGEQYF,TGTGCCAGCTCCCGGGGGGCTGGGGAGCAGTACTTC
TRBV28,TRBJ2-3,-,-,CASTLEFGLPFLTDTQYF,TGTGCCAGCACCTTGGAGTTCGGACTTCCTTTTCTCACAGATACGCAGTATTTT
TRBV6-1,TRBJ2-2,TRBD1,-,CASTSGGVGTGELFF,TGTGCCAGCACCTCAGGGGGCGTAGGAACCGGGGAGCTGTTTTTT
TRBV4-2,TRBJ2-7,TRBD1,-,CASSPGQATYEQYF,TGTGCCAGCAGCCCAGGACAGGCGACTTACGAGCAGTACTTC